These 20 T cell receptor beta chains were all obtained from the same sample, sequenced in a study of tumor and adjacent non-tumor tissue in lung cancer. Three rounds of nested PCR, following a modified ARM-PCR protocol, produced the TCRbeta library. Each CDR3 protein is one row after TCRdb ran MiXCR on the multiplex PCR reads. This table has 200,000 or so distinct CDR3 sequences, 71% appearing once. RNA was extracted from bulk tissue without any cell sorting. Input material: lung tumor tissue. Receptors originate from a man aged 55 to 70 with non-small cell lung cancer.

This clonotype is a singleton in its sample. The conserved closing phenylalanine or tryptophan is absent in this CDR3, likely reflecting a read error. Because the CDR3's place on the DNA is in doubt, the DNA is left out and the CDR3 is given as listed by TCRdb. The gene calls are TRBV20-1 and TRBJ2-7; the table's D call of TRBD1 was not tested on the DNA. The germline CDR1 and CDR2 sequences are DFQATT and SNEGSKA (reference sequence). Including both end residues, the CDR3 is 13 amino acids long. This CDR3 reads CSTRGSQSYEHYL.

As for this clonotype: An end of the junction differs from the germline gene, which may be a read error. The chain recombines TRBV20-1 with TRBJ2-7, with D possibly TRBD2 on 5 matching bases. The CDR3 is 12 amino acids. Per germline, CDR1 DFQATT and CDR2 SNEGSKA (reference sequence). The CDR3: CSTSGLSYEQYF. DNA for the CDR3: TGCAGTACTAGTGGACTCTCATACGAGCAGTACTTC.

The DNA of the CDR3 is TGCAGTGCCCTTCGTCCCCAAGGGAGCAATGAGCAGTTCTTC. It is translated as CSALRPQGSNEQFF. V gene TRBV20-1 combines with J gene TRBJ2-1, with D possibly TRBD2 on 5 matching bases. V was cut by 6 bases and J by 6 bases, with 18 bases left in between. CDR3 length: 14 residues. Germline V gives CDR1 DFQATT, CDR2 SNEGSKA (reference sequence).

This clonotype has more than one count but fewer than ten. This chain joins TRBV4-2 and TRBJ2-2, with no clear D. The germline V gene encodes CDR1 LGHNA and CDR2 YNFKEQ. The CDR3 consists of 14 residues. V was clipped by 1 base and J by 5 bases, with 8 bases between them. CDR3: CASSQVVWTGELFF. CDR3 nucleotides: TGTGCCAGCAGCCAAGTCGTATGGACCGGGGAGCTGTTTTTT.

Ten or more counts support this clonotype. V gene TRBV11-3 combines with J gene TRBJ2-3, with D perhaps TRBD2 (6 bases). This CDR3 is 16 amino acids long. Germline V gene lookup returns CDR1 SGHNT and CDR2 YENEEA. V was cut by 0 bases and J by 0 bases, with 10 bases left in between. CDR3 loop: CASSLEGGLSTDTQYF. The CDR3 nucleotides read TGTGCCAGCAGCTTAGAGGGGGGACTCAGCACAGATACGCAGTATTTT.

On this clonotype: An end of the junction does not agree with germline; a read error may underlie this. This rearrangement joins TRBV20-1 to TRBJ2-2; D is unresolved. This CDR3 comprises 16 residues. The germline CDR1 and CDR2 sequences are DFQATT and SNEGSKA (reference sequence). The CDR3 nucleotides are TGCAGTGCTAGAGATGTACGCCGGACGAACACGGGGGAGCTGTTTTTT. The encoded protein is CSARDVRRTNTGELFF.

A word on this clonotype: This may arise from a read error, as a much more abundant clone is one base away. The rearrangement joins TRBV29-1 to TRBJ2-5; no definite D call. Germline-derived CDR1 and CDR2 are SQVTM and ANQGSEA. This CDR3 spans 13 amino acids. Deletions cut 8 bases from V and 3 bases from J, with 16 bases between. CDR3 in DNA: TGCAGCTTTGCTTTTGGTATGAAAGAGACCCAGTACTTC. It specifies CSFAFGMKETQYF.

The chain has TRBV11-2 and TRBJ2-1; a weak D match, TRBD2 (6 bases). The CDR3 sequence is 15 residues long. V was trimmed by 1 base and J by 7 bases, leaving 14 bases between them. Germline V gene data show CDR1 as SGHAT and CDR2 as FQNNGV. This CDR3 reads CASSLGAGRGNEQFF. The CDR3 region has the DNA TGTGCCAGCAGCTTAGGGGCGGGGCGTGGTAATGAGCAGTTCTTC.

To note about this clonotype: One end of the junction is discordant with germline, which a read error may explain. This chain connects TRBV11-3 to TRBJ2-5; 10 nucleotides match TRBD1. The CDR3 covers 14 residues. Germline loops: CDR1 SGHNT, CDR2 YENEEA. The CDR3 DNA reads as TGTGCCAGCGGGCTGACAGGGGGCTGGGAGACCCAATACTTC. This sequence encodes CASGLTGGWETQYF. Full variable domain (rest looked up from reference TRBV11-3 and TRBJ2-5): EAGVVQSPRYKIIEKKQPVAFWCNPISGHNTLYWYLQNLGQGPELLIRYENEEAVDDSQLPKDRFSAERLKGVDSTLKIQPAELGDSAVYLCASGLTGGWETQYFGPGTRLLVL.

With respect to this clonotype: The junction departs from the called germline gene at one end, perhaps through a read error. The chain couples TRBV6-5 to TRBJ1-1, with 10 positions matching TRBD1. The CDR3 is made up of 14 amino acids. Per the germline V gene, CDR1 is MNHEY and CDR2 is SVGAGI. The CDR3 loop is CANSYGGTGVGAFF. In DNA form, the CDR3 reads TGTGCCAACAGTTACGGCGGGACAGGGGTTGGAGCTTTCTTT.

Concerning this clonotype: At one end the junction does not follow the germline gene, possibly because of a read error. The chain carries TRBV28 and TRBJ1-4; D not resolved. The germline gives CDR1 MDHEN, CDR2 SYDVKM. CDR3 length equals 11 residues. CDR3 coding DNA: TGTACCAGCAGCTTAGGTGGAATACTGTTTTTT. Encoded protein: CTSSLGGILFF.

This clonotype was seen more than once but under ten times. CDR3 region: CSASLGTGGYQPQHF. CDR3 bases: TGCAGTGCTAGCCTTGGGACAGGGGGATATCAGCCCCAGCATTTT. The gene calls are TRBV20-1 and TRBJ1-5, with 11 bases that match TRBD1. The germline gives CDR1 DFQATT, CDR2 SNEGSKA (reference sequence). J lost 5 bases, V lost 3 bases, and 6 bases had no gene match. The CDR3 length is 15 residues.

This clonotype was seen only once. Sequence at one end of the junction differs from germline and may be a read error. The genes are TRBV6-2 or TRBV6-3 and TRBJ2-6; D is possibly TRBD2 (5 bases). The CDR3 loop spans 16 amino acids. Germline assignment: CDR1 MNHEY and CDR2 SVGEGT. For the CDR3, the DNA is TGTGCCAGCAATTACTCGAGGGTGGCTGGGGCCAACGTCCTGACTTTC. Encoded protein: CASNYSRVAGANVLTF.

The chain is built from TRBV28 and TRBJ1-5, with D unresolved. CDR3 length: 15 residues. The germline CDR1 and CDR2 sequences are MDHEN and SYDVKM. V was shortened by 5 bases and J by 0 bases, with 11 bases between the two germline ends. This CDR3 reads CASSGMRYSNQPQHF. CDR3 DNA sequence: TGTGCCAGCAGTGGGATGAGGTATAGCAATCAGCCCCAGCATTTT.

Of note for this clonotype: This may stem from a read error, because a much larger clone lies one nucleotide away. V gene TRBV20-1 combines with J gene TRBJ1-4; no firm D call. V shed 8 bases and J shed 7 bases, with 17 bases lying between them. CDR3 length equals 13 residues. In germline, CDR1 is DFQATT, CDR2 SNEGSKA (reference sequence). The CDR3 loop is CSTPSEEGEKLFF. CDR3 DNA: TGCAGTACTCCCTCCGAGGAGGGTGAAAAACTGTTTTTT.

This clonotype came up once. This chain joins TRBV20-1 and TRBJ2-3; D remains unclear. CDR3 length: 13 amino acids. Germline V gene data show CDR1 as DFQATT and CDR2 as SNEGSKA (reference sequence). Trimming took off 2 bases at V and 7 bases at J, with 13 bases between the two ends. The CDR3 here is CSARLVEGYTQYF. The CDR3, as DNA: TGCAGTGCTAGACTAGTGGAAGGCTATACGCAGTATTTT.

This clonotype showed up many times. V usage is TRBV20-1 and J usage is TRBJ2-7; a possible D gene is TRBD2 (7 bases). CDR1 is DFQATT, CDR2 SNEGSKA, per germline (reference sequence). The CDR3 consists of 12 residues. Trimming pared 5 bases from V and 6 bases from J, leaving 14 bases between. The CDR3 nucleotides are TGCAGTGCTGACGGGGCGGGGGCCGAGCAGTACTTC. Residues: CSADGAGAEQYF.

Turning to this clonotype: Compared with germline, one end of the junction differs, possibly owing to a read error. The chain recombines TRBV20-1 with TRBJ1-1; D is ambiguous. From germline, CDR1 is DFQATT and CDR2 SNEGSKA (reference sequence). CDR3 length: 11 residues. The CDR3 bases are TGCAGTGCTGCCCCAAACACTGATGCTTTCTTT. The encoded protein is CSAAPNTDAFF.

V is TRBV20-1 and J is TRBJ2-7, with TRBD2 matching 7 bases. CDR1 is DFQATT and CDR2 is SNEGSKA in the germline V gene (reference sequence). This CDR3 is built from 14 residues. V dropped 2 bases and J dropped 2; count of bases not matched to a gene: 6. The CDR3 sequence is CSARTASGPYEQYF. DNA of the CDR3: TGCAGTGCTAGAACGGCTAGCGGCCCCTACGAGCAGTACTTC.

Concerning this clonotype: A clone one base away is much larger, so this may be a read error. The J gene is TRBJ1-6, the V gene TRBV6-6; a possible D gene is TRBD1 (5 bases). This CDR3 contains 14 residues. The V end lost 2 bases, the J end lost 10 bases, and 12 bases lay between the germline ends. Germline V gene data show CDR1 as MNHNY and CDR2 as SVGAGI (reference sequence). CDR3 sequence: CASSYIGADSPLHF. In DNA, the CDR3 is TGTGCCAGCAGTTACATTGGGGCAGACTCACCCCTCCACTTT.